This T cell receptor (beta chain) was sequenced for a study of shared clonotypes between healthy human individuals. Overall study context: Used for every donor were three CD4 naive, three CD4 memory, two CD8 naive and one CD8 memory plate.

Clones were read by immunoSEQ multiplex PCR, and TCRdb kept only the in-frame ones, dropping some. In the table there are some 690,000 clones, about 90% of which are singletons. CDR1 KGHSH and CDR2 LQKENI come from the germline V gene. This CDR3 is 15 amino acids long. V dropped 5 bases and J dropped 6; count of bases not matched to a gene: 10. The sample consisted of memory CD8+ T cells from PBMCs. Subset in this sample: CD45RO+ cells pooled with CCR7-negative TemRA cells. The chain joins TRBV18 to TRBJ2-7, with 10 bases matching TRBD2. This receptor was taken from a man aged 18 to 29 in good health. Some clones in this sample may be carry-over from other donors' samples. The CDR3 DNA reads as TGTGCCAGCTCAAGCAGTCCTAGCGGGAGTTCCGAGCAGTACTTC. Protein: CASSSSPSGSSEQYF.